The source of this T cell receptor beta chain is a study of OX40 agonist ivuxolimab in advanced cancers. On the study more broadly: Partial responses were achieved by three patients, of whom one had hepatocellular carcinoma and two had cutaneous melanoma.

Looked up from germline, CDR1 is KGHSH and CDR2 is LQKENI. The CDR3 has 15 residues. The V and J ends lost 2 bases and 1 base respectively, with 8 bases between them. The table came from immunoSEQ multiplex PCR; TCRdb's copy has only in-frame clones and leaves some out. The repertoire holds about 83,000 clones, with over 75% as singletons. This clone has at least ten counts. Other DNA sequences in this sample translate to the same CDR3. The input for sequencing was CD4+ or CD8+ T cells sorted from blood, taken in a trial of the OX40 agonist ivuxolimab. The rearrangement uses TRBV18 and TRBJ2-2; D is unclear. This clonotype was sampled from an adult with an advanced solid tumor such as melanoma, head and neck, liver or kidney cancer. CDR3 loop: CASSPIGGNTGELFF. CDR3 coding DNA: TGTGCCAGCTCACCAATCGGCGGGAACACCGGGGAGCTGTTTTTT.